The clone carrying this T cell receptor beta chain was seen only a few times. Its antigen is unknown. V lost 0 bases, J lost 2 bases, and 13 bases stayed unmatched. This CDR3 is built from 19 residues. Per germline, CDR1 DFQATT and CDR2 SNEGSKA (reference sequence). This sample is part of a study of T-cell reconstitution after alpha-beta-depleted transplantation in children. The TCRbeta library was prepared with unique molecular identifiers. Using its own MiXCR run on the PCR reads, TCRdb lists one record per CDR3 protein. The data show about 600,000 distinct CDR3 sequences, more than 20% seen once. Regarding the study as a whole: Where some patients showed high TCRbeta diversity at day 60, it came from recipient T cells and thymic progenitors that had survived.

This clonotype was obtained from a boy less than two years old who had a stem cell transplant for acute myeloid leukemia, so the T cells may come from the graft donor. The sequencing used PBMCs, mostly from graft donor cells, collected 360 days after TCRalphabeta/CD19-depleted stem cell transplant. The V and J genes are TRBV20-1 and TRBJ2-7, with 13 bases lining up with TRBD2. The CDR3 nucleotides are TGCAGTGCTAGAGATGAGACTAGCGGGGGGTACTCAAAACCCTACGAGCAGTACTTC. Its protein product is CSARDETSGGYSKPYEQYF.